A selection of T cell receptor beta chains follows, all from one sample in a study of OX40 agonist ivuxolimab in advanced cancers. The table came from immunoSEQ multiplex PCR; TCRdb's copy has only in-frame clones and leaves some out. This sample yields 25,000 to 35,000 clones, of which 90% are seen a single time; about 26% belongs to the top ten. Specimen: CD4+ or CD8+ T cells sorted from blood, collected in a trial of the OX40 agonist ivuxolimab. The receptors come from an adult with an advanced solid tumor such as melanoma, head and neck, liver or kidney cancer. The CDR3 runs from the conserved cysteine through the conserved F or W. The order of the fields is D gene, CDR3 length, J gene, clone size, V gene, CDR3 protein, CDR3 DNA. The D gene is left open where the match is weak. The size field is filled for only some rows; it gives once, few, many or a size class.

d_call: NA
cdr3_length: 12
j_call: TRBJ1-1
clone_size: NA
v_call: TRBV28
cdr3_aa: CASSLSRFEAFF
cdr3_nt: TGTGCCAGCAGTTTAAGCCGTTTTGAAGCTTTCTTT

d_call: NA
cdr3_length: 13
j_call: TRBJ2-7
clone_size: NA
v_call: TRBV6-1
cdr3_aa: CASLLAVAYEQYF
cdr3_nt: TGTGCCAGTCTACTAGCTGTTGCCTACGAGCAGTACTTC

d_call: TRBD2
cdr3_length: 14
j_call: TRBJ2-1
clone_size: NA
v_call: TRBV5-4
cdr3_aa: CASSPGTSVNEQFF
cdr3_nt: TGTGCCAGCAGCCCCGGGACTAGCGTAAATGAGCAGTTCTTC

d_call: TRBD1
cdr3_length: 14
j_call: TRBJ2-7
clone_size: NA
v_call: TRBV27
cdr3_aa: CASSLSYRGSEQYF
cdr3_nt: TGTGCCAGCAGTTTATCGTACAGGGGAAGCGAGCAGTACTTC

d_call: NA
cdr3_length: 16
j_call: TRBJ1-1
clone_size: once
v_call: TRBV27
cdr3_aa: CASYPGGTRSSSEAFF
cdr3_nt: TGTGCCAGTTATCCCGGGGGGACACGCAGCAGCTCTGAAGCTTTCTTT

d_call: NA
cdr3_length: 16
j_call: TRBJ2-1
clone_size: NA
v_call: TRBV4-1
cdr3_aa: CASSQDTGQGGVEQFF
cdr3_nt: TGCGCCAGCAGCCAAGATACGGGGCAGGGAGGCGTTGAGCAGTTCTTC

d_call: TRBD1
cdr3_length: 17
j_call: TRBJ1-4
clone_size: NA
v_call: TRBV18
cdr3_aa: CASSPKQGAETNEKLFF
cdr3_nt: TGTGCCAGCTCACCGAAACAGGGGGCCGAAACTAATGAAAAACTGTTTTTT

d_call: TRBD1
cdr3_length: 16
j_call: TRBJ2-7
clone_size: NA
v_call: TRBV6-5
cdr3_aa: CASSYRGGQGLYEQYF
cdr3_nt: TGTGCCAGCAGTTACCGAGGAGGACAGGGGCTTTACGAGCAGTACTTC

d_call: NA
cdr3_length: 14
j_call: TRBJ2-3
clone_size: NA
v_call: TRBV21-1
cdr3_aa: CIPRVLDSTDTQYF
cdr3_nt: TGCATCCCCCGGGTCCTAGACAGCACGGATACGCAGTATTTT

d_call: NA
cdr3_length: 16
j_call: TRBJ1-3
clone_size: NA
v_call: TRBV7-9
cdr3_aa: CASSLAQRGDGNTIYF
cdr3_nt: TGTGCCAGCAGCTTAGCCCAAAGGGGGGACGGAAACACCATATATTTT

d_call: NA
cdr3_length: 14
j_call: TRBJ1-5
clone_size: NA
v_call: TRBV5-7
cdr3_aa: CASSQGRLNQPQHF
cdr3_nt: TGTGCCAGCAGCCAGGGACGGCTCAATCAGCCCCAGCATTTT

d_call: TRBD1
cdr3_length: 14
j_call: TRBJ1-5
clone_size: NA
v_call: TRBV5-1
cdr3_aa: CASSLAGGDQPQHF
cdr3_nt: TGCGCCAGCAGCTTGGCAGGGGGGGATCAGCCCCAGCATTTT

d_call: NA
cdr3_length: 12
j_call: TRBJ2-3
clone_size: NA
v_call: TRBV19
cdr3_aa: CASSYSTDTQYF
cdr3_nt: TGTGCCAGTAGTTACAGCACAGATACGCAGTATTTT

d_call: TRBD1
cdr3_length: 15
j_call: TRBJ2-1
clone_size: NA
v_call: TRBV2
cdr3_aa: CASSEGQGNNNEQFF
cdr3_nt: TGTGCCAGCAGTGAAGGACAGGGGAACAACAATGAGCAGTTCTTC

d_call: NA
cdr3_length: 14
j_call: TRBJ1-2
clone_size: NA
v_call: TRBV13
cdr3_aa: CASSLRSGSHGYTF
cdr3_nt: TGTGCCAGCAGCTTACGTTCGGGCAGCCATGGCTACACCTTC

d_call: TRBD1
cdr3_length: 14
j_call: TRBJ1-2
clone_size: once
v_call: TRBV25-1
cdr3_aa: CASSETGGFYGYTF
cdr3_nt: TGTGCCAGCAGTGAAACAGGGGGCTTCTATGGCTACACCTTC

d_call: TRBD2
cdr3_length: 18
j_call: TRBJ2-7
clone_size: NA
v_call: TRBV5-6
cdr3_aa: CASSFRSLAGAISYEQYF
cdr3_nt: TGTGCCAGCAGCTTCCGTTCGCTAGCGGGGGCCATCTCCTACGAGCAGTACTTC

d_call: NA
cdr3_length: 12
j_call: TRBJ2-7
clone_size: NA
v_call: TRBV19
cdr3_aa: CASSPSGYEQYF
cdr3_nt: TGTGCCAGTAGCCCATCAGGCTACGAGCAGTACTTC

d_call: NA
cdr3_length: 14
j_call: TRBJ2-3
clone_size: once
v_call: TRBV28
cdr3_aa: CASSLGERPDTQYF
cdr3_nt: TGTGCCAGCAGTTTAGGGGAGCGCCCAGATACGCAGTATTTT

d_call: NA
cdr3_length: 14
j_call: TRBJ1-6
clone_size: NA
v_call: TRBV6-6
cdr3_aa: CASSYGGENSPLHF
cdr3_nt: TGTGCCAGCAGTTACGGGGGTGAGAATTCACCCCTCCACTTT

d_call: NA
cdr3_length: 16
j_call: TRBJ1-1
clone_size: few
v_call: TRBV18
cdr3_aa: CASSPPFQRMNTEAFF
cdr3_nt: TGTGCCAGCTCACCACCCTTTCAACGGATGAACACTGAAGCTTTCTTT

d_call: NA
cdr3_length: 16
j_call: TRBJ2-1
clone_size: NA
v_call: TRBV15
cdr3_aa: CATGTLSRSSYNEQFF
cdr3_nt: TGTGCCACCGGCACCCTCTCCCGTAGCTCCTACAATGAGCAGTTCTTC

d_call: TRBD2
cdr3_length: 20
j_call: TRBJ2-3
clone_size: NA
v_call: TRBV4-2
cdr3_aa: CASSQDPIAGGPVGTDTQYF
cdr3_nt: TGTGCCAGCAGCCAAGATCCGATAGCGGGAGGGCCAGTTGGCACAGATACGCAGTATTTT

d_call: NA
cdr3_length: 12
j_call: TRBJ2-5
clone_size: NA
v_call: TRBV10-2
cdr3_aa: CASSDVGETQYF
cdr3_nt: TGCGCCAGCAGTGACGTGGGAGAGACCCAGTACTTC

d_call: TRBD1
cdr3_length: 15
j_call: TRBJ2-1
clone_size: NA
v_call: TRBV9
cdr3_aa: CASSVSGQPGNEQFF
cdr3_nt: TGTGCCAGCAGCGTATCGGGACAGCCGGGCAATGAGCAGTTCTTC

d_call: TRBD2
cdr3_length: 16
j_call: TRBJ2-1
clone_size: NA
v_call: TRBV28
cdr3_aa: CASSPLTSGRMNEQFF
cdr3_nt: TGTGCCAGCAGTCCCTTGACTAGCGGGAGGATGAATGAGCAGTTCTTC

d_call: TRBD2
cdr3_length: 17
j_call: TRBJ2-2
clone_size: NA
v_call: TRBV4-1
cdr3_aa: CASSLMGGAPHTGELFF
cdr3_nt: TGCGCCAGCAGCCTGATGGGAGGGGCGCCTCACACCGGGGAGCTGTTTTTT

d_call: NA
cdr3_length: 13
j_call: TRBJ1-1
clone_size: NA
v_call: TRBV5-5
cdr3_aa: CASSLDGAEEAFF
cdr3_nt: TGTGCCAGCAGCTTGGACGGGGCTGAAGAGGCTTTCTTT

d_call: NA
cdr3_length: 16
j_call: TRBJ2-6
clone_size: NA
v_call: TRBV9
cdr3_aa: CASSLGDISGANVLTF
cdr3_nt: TGTGCCAGCAGCTTAGGAGACATCTCTGGGGCCAACGTCCTGACTTTC

d_call: NA
cdr3_length: 16
j_call: TRBJ1-1
clone_size: NA
v_call: TRBV4-3
cdr3_aa: CASSQGQGRMNTEAFF
cdr3_nt: TGCGCCAGCAGCCAAGGGCAGGGGAGGATGAACACTGAAGCTTTCTTT

d_call: TRBD1
cdr3_length: 15
j_call: TRBJ2-7
clone_size: NA
v_call: TRBV2
cdr3_aa: CASSDSGTGGDEQYF
cdr3_nt: TGTGCCAGCAGTGACTCCGGGACAGGGGGGGACGAGCAGTACTTC

d_call: TRBD1
cdr3_length: 15
j_call: TRBJ2-3
clone_size: NA
v_call: TRBV11-2
cdr3_aa: CASSLARGQVRTQYF
cdr3_nt: TGTGCCAGCAGCTTAGCTCGGGGACAGGTCAGAACGCAGTATTTT

d_call: TRBD1
cdr3_length: 16
j_call: TRBJ1-1
clone_size: NA
v_call: TRBV28
cdr3_aa: CASSLGGQGANTEAFF
cdr3_nt: TGTGCCAGCAGTTTAGGGGGACAGGGGGCGAACACTGAAGCTTTCTTT

d_call: TRBD2
cdr3_length: 15
j_call: TRBJ2-7
clone_size: few
v_call: TRBV9
cdr3_aa: CASSGGSSGTYEQYF
cdr3_nt: TGTGCCAGCAGCGGGGGTTCTAGCGGGACCTACGAGCAGTACTTC

d_call: TRBD1
cdr3_length: 15
j_call: TRBJ2-3
clone_size: NA
v_call: TRBV27
cdr3_aa: CASSPRTGGKDTQYF
cdr3_nt: TGTGCCAGCAGTCCACGGACAGGGGGGAAGGATACGCAGTATTTT

d_call: TRBD1
cdr3_length: 14
j_call: TRBJ2-1
clone_size: once
v_call: TRBV15
cdr3_aa: CATRVDRSYNEQFF
cdr3_nt: TGTGCCACCAGAGTGGACAGGTCTTACAATGAGCAGTTCTTC

d_call: NA
cdr3_length: 18
j_call: TRBJ2-2
clone_size: NA
v_call: TRBV5-1
cdr3_aa: CASSLWPQGGENTGELFF
cdr3_nt: TGCGCCAGCAGCTTGTGGCCCCAGGGGGGGGAGAACACCGGGGAGCTGTTTTTT

d_call: NA
cdr3_length: 12
j_call: TRBJ2-1
clone_size: NA
v_call: TRBV7-3
cdr3_aa: CASSMDNGEQFF
cdr3_nt: TGTGCCAGCAGCATGGACAATGGGGAGCAGTTCTTC

d_call: TRBD1
cdr3_length: 14
j_call: TRBJ2-7
clone_size: NA
v_call: TRBV27
cdr3_aa: CASSQRTGGYEQYF
cdr3_nt: TGTGCCAGCAGTCAGCGGACAGGGGGCTACGAGCAGTACTTC

d_call: TRBD2
cdr3_length: 16
j_call: TRBJ2-3
clone_size: NA
v_call: TRBV7-2
cdr3_aa: CASSSLLAGNTDTQYF
cdr3_nt: TGTGCCAGCAGCTCCCTCCTAGCGGGGAACACAGATACGCAGTATTTT

d_call: TRBD1
cdr3_length: 16
j_call: TRBJ2-3
clone_size: once
v_call: TRBV6-1
cdr3_aa: CASSEFLGQGSDTQYF
cdr3_nt: TGTGCCAGCAGTGAATTTTTGGGACAGGGGTCAGATACGCAGTATTTT

d_call: TRBD1
cdr3_length: 15
j_call: TRBJ2-1
clone_size: NA
v_call: TRBV28
cdr3_aa: CASRIGTVSYNEQFF
cdr3_nt: TGTGCCAGCAGAATAGGGACAGTATCTTACAATGAGCAGTTCTTC

d_call: TRBD2
cdr3_length: 14
j_call: TRBJ2-1
clone_size: NA
v_call: TRBV6-4
cdr3_aa: CASSNSGGYNEQFF
cdr3_nt: TGTGCCAGCAGCAATAGCGGGGGGTACAATGAGCAGTTCTTC

d_call: TRBD1
cdr3_length: 13
j_call: TRBJ2-7
clone_size: once
v_call: TRBV19
cdr3_aa: CASSLGQGYEQYF
cdr3_nt: TGTGCCAGTAGTTTAGGACAGGGGTACGAGCAGTACTTC

d_call: TRBD2
cdr3_length: 16
j_call: TRBJ2-3
clone_size: NA
v_call: TRBV9
cdr3_aa: CASSLRSGSLADTQYF
cdr3_nt: TGTGCCAGCAGCCTCCGGAGCGGGAGTTTGGCAGATACGCAGTATTTT

d_call: NA
cdr3_length: 11
j_call: TRBJ2-7
clone_size: NA
v_call: TRBV19
cdr3_aa: CASSQGYEQYF
cdr3_nt: TGTGCCAGTAGTCAGGGGTACGAGCAGTACTTC

d_call: NA
cdr3_length: 11
j_call: TRBJ2-2
clone_size: NA
v_call: TRBV30
cdr3_aa: CACQYTGELFF
cdr3_nt: TGTGCCTGCCAGTACACCGGGGAGCTGTTTTTT

d_call: NA
cdr3_length: 13
j_call: TRBJ1-2
clone_size: NA
v_call: TRBV27
cdr3_aa: CASSLDRNYGYTF
cdr3_nt: TGTGCCAGCAGTCTCGACAGGAACTATGGCTACACCTTC

d_call: TRBD2
cdr3_length: 16
j_call: TRBJ2-7
clone_size: NA
v_call: TRBV4-1
cdr3_aa: CASSQSGLAGFYEQYF
cdr3_nt: TGCGCCAGCAGCCAATCGGGACTAGCGGGCTTCTACGAGCAGTACTTC

d_call: TRBD2
cdr3_length: 15
j_call: TRBJ2-1
clone_size: NA
v_call: TRBV10-2
cdr3_aa: CASRDSGSSYNEQFF
cdr3_nt: TGCGCCAGCAGAGATAGCGGGAGCTCCTACAATGAGCAGTTCTTC

d_call: TRBD2
cdr3_length: 18
j_call: TRBJ2-1
clone_size: NA
v_call: TRBV27
cdr3_aa: CASSFVAGALSSYNEQFF
cdr3_nt: TGTGCCAGCAGTTTTGTAGCGGGGGCCCTCAGCTCCTACAATGAGCAGTTCTTC

d_call: NA
cdr3_length: 16
j_call: TRBJ2-2
clone_size: NA
v_call: TRBV11-1
cdr3_aa: CASSLLVRGNTGELFF
cdr3_nt: TGTGCCAGCAGCTTATTGGTCCGGGGGAACACCGGGGAGCTGTTTTTT

d_call: NA
cdr3_length: 14
j_call: TRBJ2-1
clone_size: NA
v_call: TRBV5-6
cdr3_aa: CASSLGTTYNEQFF
cdr3_nt: TGTGCCAGCAGCTTAGGGACGACCTACAATGAGCAGTTCTTC

d_call: NA
cdr3_length: 14
j_call: TRBJ2-5
clone_size: NA
v_call: TRBV2
cdr3_aa: CASNFRGPQETQYF
cdr3_nt: TGTGCCAGCAACTTCAGGGGACCTCAAGAGACCCAGTACTTC

d_call: NA
cdr3_length: 16
j_call: TRBJ1-6
clone_size: NA
v_call: TRBV9
cdr3_aa: CASSSSPGSGNSPLHF
cdr3_nt: TGTGCCAGCAGCTCGAGTCCCGGGTCGGGGAATTCACCCCTCCACTTT

d_call: NA
cdr3_length: 14
j_call: TRBJ1-6
clone_size: NA
v_call: TRBV4-1
cdr3_aa: CASSQSSYNSPLHF
cdr3_nt: TGCGCCAGCTCTCAGAGCTCCTATAATTCACCCCTCCACTTT

d_call: TRBD2
cdr3_length: 13
j_call: TRBJ2-5
clone_size: NA
v_call: TRBV25-1
cdr3_aa: CASIGRAGETQYF
cdr3_nt: TGTGCCAGCATCGGGAGGGCGGGGGAGACCCAGTACTTC

d_call: NA
cdr3_length: 15
j_call: TRBJ1-1
clone_size: NA
v_call: TRBV6-5
cdr3_aa: CASRQDSGALAEAFF
cdr3_nt: TGTGCCAGCAGACAAGATTCGGGGGCGCTCGCTGAAGCTTTCTTT

d_call: TRBD2
cdr3_length: 18
j_call: TRBJ2-3
clone_size: NA
v_call: TRBV13
cdr3_aa: CASSATGTSGSRADTQYF
cdr3_nt: TGTGCCAGCAGCGCAACCGGGACTAGCGGGAGTAGGGCAGATACGCAGTATTTT